This TCR beta chain was captured by sequencing in a study of identical twins (TCRdb year 2016). As for the study more broadly: To test whether fetal clonotypes persist, this study deep-sequenced TCR alpha and beta repertoires from monozygotic twins, from unrelated adults of various ages, and from cord blood. To rule out contamination, replicate twin experiments were performed at different times with different library preparation protocols.

Only healthy Caucasian donors were included. The twin cohort consisted of three pairs of female monozygotic twins, all aged roughly 18 to 29 years. Peripheral blood mononuclear cells were used as the source from which RNA for TCR libraries was isolated. This clonotype was counted only a few times. Its antigen target is currently unknown. Base qualities are not recorded, but no much larger clone differs from it by a single base. Library construction relied on 5' RACE. The sample was run on an Illumina HiSeq 2000. Template switching added a universal primer binding site, and the final cDNA carried a unique molecular identifier that allowed TCR cDNA molecules to be counted accurately. First-strand cDNA for TCR alpha and beta chains was synthesized from specific primers in the conserved constant-segment region. To control for contamination, each cDNA library was double barcoded with a SMART-Mk sample barcode plus Illumina barcodes. TruSeq adapter sequences along with Illumina sample barcodes were introduced in two successive PCR steps. The TCR alpha and beta cDNA libraries were sequenced on the Illumina HiSeq platform using custom primers. As for the original processing: MiGEC processed the raw reads to extract unique molecular identifiers, while MiXCR was used to determine the CDR3 positions. Recombination models were inferred per individual with the repgenHMM and IGoR tools using an EM algorithm. Shared clonotypes were analyzed with the tcR package in R, and sharing was normalized by the product of cloneset sizes. Out-of-frame nonproductive sequences were analyzed to study raw recombination free of thymic and clonal selection effects. The raw public reads went through TCRdb reprocessing: fastp at Q25, MiXCR clone calling, in-frame beta chains kept. For every CDR3 protein sequence, its rows merge into one entry that carries the most common genes and DNA. What appears here as the V and J calls and clone size reflects TCRdb's work, not the paper's. In this sample the table shows more than 600,000 distinct CDR3 sequences, 15% to 20% of which occur a single time. Roughly 13% of the sample is held by the ten biggest clonotypes.

General conclusions and limits of the study: Zero-insertion analyses could be partly confounded by invariant T cells such as MAIT and iNKT, although diverse VJ usage argued against such confounding for most clonotypes. Abundant cord blood beta clonotypes carried fewer insertions; young adult naive repertoires showed a weaker similar trend, while memory repertoires showed none. In monozygotic twins, recombination models systematically underestimated out-of-frame TCR alpha sharing, but the models matched the sharing seen between unrelated individuals. Compared with coincidental sharing between unrelated individuals, an excess of low generation-probability sequences was observed among out-of-frame TCR alpha sequences shared between twins. Because the same donors could not be followed over many years, the conclusions depended on cross-sectional statistical analysis. A weaker excess of twin sharing was found in beta out-of-frame sequences because the signal-to-noise ratio was lowered by fewer shared sequences.

Inclusive of the bounding cysteine and phenylalanine, the CDR3 is 14 residues long. CDR3 DNA is the only sequence kept; it has 42 bases, read in frame from the first base. The germline V gene specifies SGDLS as CDR1 and YYNGEE as CDR2. Relative to germline, V is 0 bases shorter and J is 5 bases shorter, with 11 bases between their ends. These data also featured in a second study, about T cells expressing NK-cell markers. According to the second study: About eight donors provided sorted CD3+CD56+NKG2C+, CD3+CD56+NKG2C- and CD3+CD56-NKG2C+ T-cell subsets, whose TCR beta-chain repertoires were profiled. Seven of the eight sequenced donors were HCMV-seropositive and one was HCMV-seronegative. In several experiments an anti-gammadeltaTCR antibody was added to restrict sorting to alphabetaTCR-expressing T cells. In roughly 6 donors, the dominant CD3+CD56+NKG2C+ clonotypes ranked among the top 10 CD8+ clonotypes, making up about 1.0-8% of CD8+ T cells. Those dominant clonotypes were again the most abundant among CD3+CD56-NKG2C+ cells in a handful of donors, at about 25-60.1%. Whether the expanded NKG2C-expressing T cell clones were specific for HCMV antigens was left unclear. All eight donors whose samples were sequenced were randomly selected healthy volunteers, three of them men and five women. HCMV-specific IgG was detected in serum with a commercial ELISA kit to determine HCMV serostatus. For several donors, bulk peripheral blood T-cell repertoires were also sequenced from unsorted PBMC. MIGEC was used to demultiplex reads and group the reads by UMI, and MiTCR was used to assemble and quantify clonotypes. To exclude erroneous sequences, only TCR cDNA sequences supported by at least two reads were retained. The tcR package was used for downstream repertoire analysis, and clonotypes were matched between fractions using CDR3 nucleotide sequence together with V segment. VDJmatch was used to annotate antigen specificity against VDJdb, with one amino acid substitution allowed in CDR3.

The clonotype comes from a woman aged 18-29 years in good health. Sequencing input: PBMCs. The sequence is built from TRBV9 and TRBJ2-5, with no confident D gene call. The DNA sequence is TGTGCCAGCAGCGTAGCGGCTCTAAGGGAGACCCAGTACTTC. Its protein product is CASSVAALRETQYF.